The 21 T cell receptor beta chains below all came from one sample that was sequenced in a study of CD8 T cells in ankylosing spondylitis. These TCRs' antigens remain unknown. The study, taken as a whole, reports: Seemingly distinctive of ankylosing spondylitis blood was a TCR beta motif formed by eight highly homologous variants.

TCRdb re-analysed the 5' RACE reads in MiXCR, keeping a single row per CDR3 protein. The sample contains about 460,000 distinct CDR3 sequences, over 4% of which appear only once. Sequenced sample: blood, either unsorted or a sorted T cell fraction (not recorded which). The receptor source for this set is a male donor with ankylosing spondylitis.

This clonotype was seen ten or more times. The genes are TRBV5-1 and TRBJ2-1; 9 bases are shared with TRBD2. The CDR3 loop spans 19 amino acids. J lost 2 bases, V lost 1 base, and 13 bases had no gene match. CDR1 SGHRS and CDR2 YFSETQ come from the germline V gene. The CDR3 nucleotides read TGCGCCAGCAGCTTGCAAGCAGGGAGCCCTAGCGGGGCCTACAATGAGCAGTTCTTC. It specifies CASSLQAGSPSGAYNEQFF.

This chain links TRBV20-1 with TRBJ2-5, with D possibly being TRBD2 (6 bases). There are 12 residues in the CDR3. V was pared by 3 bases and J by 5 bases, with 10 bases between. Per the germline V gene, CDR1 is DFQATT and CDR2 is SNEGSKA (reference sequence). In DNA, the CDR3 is TGCAGTGCTAGCGGGAGAATCGAGACCCAGTACTTC. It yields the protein CSASGRIETQYF.

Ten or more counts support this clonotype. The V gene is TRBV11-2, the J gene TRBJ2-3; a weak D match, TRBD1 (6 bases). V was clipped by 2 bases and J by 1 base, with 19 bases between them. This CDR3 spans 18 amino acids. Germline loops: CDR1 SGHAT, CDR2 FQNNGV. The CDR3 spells CASSLYYQRQDRTDTQYF. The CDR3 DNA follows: TGTGCCAGCAGCTTATATTATCAGAGACAGGACCGCACAGATACGCAGTATTTT.

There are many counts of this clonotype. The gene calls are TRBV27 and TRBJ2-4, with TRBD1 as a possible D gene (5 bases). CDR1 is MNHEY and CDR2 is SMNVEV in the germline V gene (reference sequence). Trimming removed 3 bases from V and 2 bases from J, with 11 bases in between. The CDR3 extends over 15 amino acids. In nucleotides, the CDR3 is TGTGCCAGCAGTTTTGGTAGGGGCCCCAAAAACATTCAGTACTTC. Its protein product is CASSFGRGPKNIQYF.

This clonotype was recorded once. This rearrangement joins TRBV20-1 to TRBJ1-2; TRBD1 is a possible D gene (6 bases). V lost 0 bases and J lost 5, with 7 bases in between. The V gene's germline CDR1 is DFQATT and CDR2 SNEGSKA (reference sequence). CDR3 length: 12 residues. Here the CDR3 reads CSAREQGYGYTF. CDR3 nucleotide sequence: TGCAGTGCTAGAGAACAGGGATATGGCTACACCTTC.

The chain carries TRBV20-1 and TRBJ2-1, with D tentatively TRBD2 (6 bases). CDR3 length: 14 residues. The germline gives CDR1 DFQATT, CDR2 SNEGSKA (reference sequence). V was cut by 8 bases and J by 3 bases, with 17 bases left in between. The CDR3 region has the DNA TGCAGTATGGTGGGCGGGATTTTCTACAATGAGCAGTTCTTC. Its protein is CSMVGGIFYNEQFF.

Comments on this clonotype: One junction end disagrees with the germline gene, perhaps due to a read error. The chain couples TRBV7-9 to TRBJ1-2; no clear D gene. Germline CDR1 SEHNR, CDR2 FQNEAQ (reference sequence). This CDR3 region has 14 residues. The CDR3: CAISFGQMSGGYTF. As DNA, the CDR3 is TGTGCCATCAGCTTTGGGCAGATGTCTGGTGGCTACACCTTC.

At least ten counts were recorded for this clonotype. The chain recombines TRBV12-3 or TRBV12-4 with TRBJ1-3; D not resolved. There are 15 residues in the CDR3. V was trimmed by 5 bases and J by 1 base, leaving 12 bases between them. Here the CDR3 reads CASSPSLGSGNTIYF. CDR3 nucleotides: TGTGCCAGCAGTCCCTCCTTGGGTTCTGGAAACACCATATATTTT.

The CDR3 here is CASSATSGRPETQYF. Written as DNA, the CDR3 is TGTGCCAGCAGCGCGACTAGCGGGCGACCGGAGACCCAGTACTTC. The chain carries TRBV7-3 and TRBJ2-5; 10 bases align to TRBD2. Trimming took 5 bases from V and 5 from J; bases not matched to a gene: 8. The CDR3 covers 15 residues. CDR1 is SGHTA and CDR2 is FQGTGA in the germline V gene.

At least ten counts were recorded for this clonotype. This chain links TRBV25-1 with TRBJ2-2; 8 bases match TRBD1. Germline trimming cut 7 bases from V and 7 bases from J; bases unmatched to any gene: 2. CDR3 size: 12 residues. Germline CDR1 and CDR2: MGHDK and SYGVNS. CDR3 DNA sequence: TGTGCCAGCACAGGGGGCGGCGGGGAGCTGTTTTTT. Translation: CASTGGGGELFF.

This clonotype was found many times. DNA for the CDR3: TGCAGCGTTGCAGGACAGGATCTCCAAGAGACCCAGTACTTC. Translating gives CSVAGQDLQETQYF. V is TRBV29-1 and J is TRBJ2-5; 7 bases agree with TRBD1. The CDR3 sequence is 14 residues long. Germline trimming cut 4 bases from V and 1 base from J; bases unmatched to any gene: 6. CDR1 is SQVTM, CDR2 ANQGSEA, per germline.

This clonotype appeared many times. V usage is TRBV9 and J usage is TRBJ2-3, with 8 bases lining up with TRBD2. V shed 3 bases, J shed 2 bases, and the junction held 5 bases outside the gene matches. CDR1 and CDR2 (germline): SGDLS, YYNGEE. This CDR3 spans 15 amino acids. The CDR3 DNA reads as TGTGCCAGCAGCGCCGGGGGGGGATCCACAGATACGCAGTATTTT. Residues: CASSAGGGSTDTQYF.

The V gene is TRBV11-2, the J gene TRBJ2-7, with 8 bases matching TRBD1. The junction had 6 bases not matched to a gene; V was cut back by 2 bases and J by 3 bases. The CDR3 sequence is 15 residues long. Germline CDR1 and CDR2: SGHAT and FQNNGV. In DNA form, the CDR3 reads TGTGCCAGCAGCTTATGGACAGGGCGTCTCTACGAGCAGTACTTC. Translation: CASSLWTGRLYEQYF.

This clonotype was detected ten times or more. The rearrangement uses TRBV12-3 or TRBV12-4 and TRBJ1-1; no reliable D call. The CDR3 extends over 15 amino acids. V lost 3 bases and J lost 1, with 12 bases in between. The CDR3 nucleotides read TGTGCCAGCAGTTTTCGGTCAGCCAAGAACACTGAAGCTTTCTTT. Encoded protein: CASSFRSAKNTEAFF.

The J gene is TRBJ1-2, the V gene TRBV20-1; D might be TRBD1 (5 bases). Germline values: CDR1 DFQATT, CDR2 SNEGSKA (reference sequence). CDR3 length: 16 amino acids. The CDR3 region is CCVRGGAQGREYGYTF. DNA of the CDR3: TGCTGTGTTCGAGGCGGGGCGCAGGGTAGGGAGTATGGCTACACCTTC.

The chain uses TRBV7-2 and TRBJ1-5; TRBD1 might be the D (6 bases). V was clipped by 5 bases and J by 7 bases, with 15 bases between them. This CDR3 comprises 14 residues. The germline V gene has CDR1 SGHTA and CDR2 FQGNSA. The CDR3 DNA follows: TGTGCCAGCAGCCCGACAGGCACAGGACAGCCCCAGCATTTT. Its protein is CASSPTGTGQPQHF.

The CDR3 DNA follows: TGTGCCAGCAGTCGAGAGTCGGAAGAAAAACTGTTTTTT. Residues: CASSRESEEKLFF. V and J are TRBV6-1 and TRBJ1-4; the D is unclear. CDR1 and CDR2 (germline): MNHNS, SASEGT. There are 13 residues in the CDR3. The V end lost 5 bases, the J end lost 8 bases, and 12 bases lay between the germline ends.

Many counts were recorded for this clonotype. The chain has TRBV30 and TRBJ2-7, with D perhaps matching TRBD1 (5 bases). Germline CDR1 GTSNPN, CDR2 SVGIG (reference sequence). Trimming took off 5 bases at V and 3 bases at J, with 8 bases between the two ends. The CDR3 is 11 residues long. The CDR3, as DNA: TGTGCCTGGCGACAGATCTACGAGCAGTACTTC. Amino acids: CAWRQIYEQYF.

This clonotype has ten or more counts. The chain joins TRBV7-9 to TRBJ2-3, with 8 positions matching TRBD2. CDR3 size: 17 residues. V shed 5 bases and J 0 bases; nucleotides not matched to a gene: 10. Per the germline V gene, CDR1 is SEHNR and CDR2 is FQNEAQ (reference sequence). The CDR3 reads CASSRRVAGTSTDTQYF. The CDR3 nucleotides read TGTGCCAGCAGCCGCCGGGTAGCGGGAACAAGCACAGATACGCAGTATTTT.

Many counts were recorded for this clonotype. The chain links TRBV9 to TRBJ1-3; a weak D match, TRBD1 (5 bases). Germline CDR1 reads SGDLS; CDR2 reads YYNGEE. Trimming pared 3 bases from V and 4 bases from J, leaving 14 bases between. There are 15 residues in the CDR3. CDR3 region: CASSAAAGFGNTIYF. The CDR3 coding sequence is TGTGCCAGCAGCGCCGCTGCAGGGTTCGGAAACACCATATATTTT. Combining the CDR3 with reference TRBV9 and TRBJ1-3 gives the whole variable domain DSGVTQTPKHLITATGQRVTLRCSPRSGDLSVYWYQQSLDQGLQFLIQYYNGEERAKGNILERFSAQQFPDLHSELNLSSLELGDSALYFCASSAAAGFGNTIYFGEGSWLTVV.

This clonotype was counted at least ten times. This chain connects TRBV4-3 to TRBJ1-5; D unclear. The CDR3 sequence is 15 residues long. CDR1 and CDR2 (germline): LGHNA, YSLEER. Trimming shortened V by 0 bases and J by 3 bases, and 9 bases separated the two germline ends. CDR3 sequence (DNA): TGCGCCAGCAGCCAAGATCGAACAGACAATCAGCCCCAGCATTTT. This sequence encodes CASSQDRTDNQPQHF.